The 14 T cell receptor beta chains in this list originate from one sample, sequenced in a study of CD8+CD57+ T cells in acquired aplastic anemia. Only patients with CD8+CD57+ cell expansion on flow cytometry were chosen for sequencing. Genomic DNA served as template for TCR beta VDJ and CDR3 profiling. One entry per CDR3 protein, called by TCRdb with MiXCR from the reads. The sample contains about 160,000 distinct CDR3 sequences, around half of which appear only once. Sequencing was performed on sorted CD4+, CD8+, or CD8+CD57+ T cells (not recorded which) from PBMCs. The receptors here all came from a human donor with aplastic anemia.

Comments on this clonotype: Given a much more abundant clone one base away, this may be a read error. The V and J genes are TRBV5-6 and TRBJ2-1, with D perhaps matching TRBD2 (5 bases). The CDR3 is 15 residues long. CDR1 is SGHDT and CDR2 is YYEEEE in the germline V gene. The CDR3 reads CAGSAGRSSYNEQFF. CDR3 in DNA: TGTGCCGGCAGTGCGGGTAGGAGCTCCTACAATGAGCAGTTCTTC. Full variable domain (outside the CDR3, taken from reference TRBV5-6 and TRBJ2-1): DAGVTQSPTHLIKTRGQQVTLRCSPKSGHDTVSWYQQALGQGPQFIFQYYEEEERQRGNFPDRFSGHQFPNYSSELNVNALLLGDSALYLCAGSAGRSSYNEQFFGPGTRLTVL.

This clonotype was seen ten or more times. The J gene is TRBJ2-3, the V gene TRBV29-1; a weak D match, TRBD1 (6 bases). CDR1 is SQVTM and CDR2 is ANQGSEA in the germline V gene. V dropped 1 base and J dropped 6 bases, with 20 bases sitting between them. This CDR3 has 16 residues. The DNA for the CDR3 is TGCAGCGTTGAAGTAGGGGCAGGGGTTGGGTGGGATACGCAGTATTTT. Residues: CSVEVGAGVGWDTQYF.

In the case of this clonotype: A much larger clone is a single base away; this may be a read error. This chain joins TRBV6-5 and TRBJ1-2, with D hard to call. V was cut by 2 bases and J by 10 bases, with 11 bases left in between. Germline V gene lookup returns CDR1 MNHEY and CDR2 SVGAGI. The CDR3 spans 12 residues. CDR3 sequence: CASSYARDDYTF. CDR3 nucleotide sequence: TGTGCCAGCAGTTACGCACGGGATGACTACACCTTC.

This rearrangement joins TRBV19 to TRBJ2-7; 10 bases are shared with TRBD2. Germline V lookup: CDR1 LNHDA, CDR2 SQIVND (reference sequence). J was trimmed by 4 bases and V by 5 bases; bases with no gene match: 8. The CDR3 runs 15 residues. DNA for the CDR3: TGTGCCAGTAGTTCCTCAAGCGGGGGGGCATACGAGCAGTACTTC. Amino acids: CASSSSSGGAYEQYF.

The rearrangement uses TRBV2 and TRBJ1-1, with D unresolved. Trimming stripped 7 bases from V and 3 bases from J, with 18 bases between. The CDR3 runs to 15 residues. Germline values: CDR1 SNHLY, CDR2 FYNNEI. CDR3 sequence (DNA): TGTGCCAGCAATGGGGATCTCCCTGAGGACACTGAAGCTTTCTTT. Translating it yields CASNGDLPEDTEAFF.

This clonotype was picked up many times. The chain links TRBV12-3 or TRBV12-4 to TRBJ2-5; no firm D call. V was trimmed by 6 bases and J by 5 bases, leaving 10 bases between them. The CDR3 runs 12 residues. The CDR3 sequence is CASSAAGETQYF. The CDR3 nucleotides read TGTGCCAGCAGCGCCGCCGGGGAGACCCAGTACTTC.

This clonotype has at least ten counts. The J gene is TRBJ2-1, the V gene TRBV14; D call uncertain. Per the germline V gene, CDR1 is SGHDN and CDR2 is FVKESK. This CDR3 has 13 residues. Trimming left V 6 bases short and J 6 bases short, with 12 bases between. Here the CDR3 reads CASSPSGVNEQFF. The CDR3 DNA reads as TGTGCCAGCAGTCCTTCTGGGGTCAATGAGCAGTTCTTC.

This clonotype was found many times. The gene calls are TRBV20-1 and TRBJ2-1, with 12 nucleotides matching TRBD2. The germline CDR1 and CDR2 sequences are DFQATT and SNEGSKA (reference sequence). The CDR3 totals 14 residues. The ends lost 6 bases at V and 8 bases at J; junction bases unmatched: 8. CDR3 region: CSAFSSGRADEQFF. As DNA, the CDR3 is TGCAGTGCCTTTTCTAGCGGGAGGGCCGATGAGCAGTTCTTC.

This clonotype appeared many times. The V gene is TRBV7-2, the J gene TRBJ2-2, with 10 bases fitting TRBD2. CDR3 length: 14 amino acids. Germline V gene lookup returns CDR1 SGHTA and CDR2 FQGNSA. With V trimmed by 5 bases and J by 8 bases, 5 bases remained unmatched. CDR3: CASSPISGRGELFF. CDR3 DNA sequence: TGTGCCAGCAGCCCTATTAGCGGGAGGGGGGAGCTGTTTTTT.

This clonotype was seen ten or more times. This chain uses TRBV5-8 with TRBJ2-7; D may be TRBD2 (5 bases). The CDR3 has 15 amino acids. V gave up 4 bases and J gave up 7 bases, with 21 bases separating them. CDR1 and CDR2 (germline): SGHTS, YDEGEE. CDR3 region: CASSPGLWGAVEQYF. In nucleotides, the CDR3 is TGTGCCAGCAGCCCCGGACTTTGGGGAGCCGTTGAGCAGTACTTC.

This clonotype was seen a single time. This chain joins TRBV11-1 and TRBJ2-3, with 14 positions matching TRBD2. V lost 5 bases to trimming and J lost 1 base; unmatched junction nucleotides: 5. There are 17 residues in the CDR3. Germline V gene data show CDR1 as SGHAT and CDR2 as FQDESV (reference sequence). The CDR3 here is CASSGRTSGGRTDTQYF. The CDR3 nucleotides read TGTGCCAGCAGCGGGAGGACTAGCGGGGGGCGCACAGATACGCAGTATTTT.

This clonotype came up a few times. This rearrangement joins TRBV18 to TRBJ2-5, with 8 bases that match TRBD1. The CDR3 covers 14 residues. Germline values: CDR1 KGHSH, CDR2 LQKENI. With V trimmed by 3 bases and J by 5 bases, 5 bases remained unmatched. The CDR3 here is CASSPFWTGETQYF. In DNA, the CDR3 is TGTGCCAGCTCACCGTTCTGGACAGGGGAGACCCAGTACTTC.

Details on this clonotype: One end of the junction fails to match germline, which may point to a read error. The gene calls are TRBV4-2 and TRBJ2-1; 8 bases match TRBD2. Germline-derived CDR1 and CDR2 are LGHNA and YNFKEQ. This CDR3 region has 16 residues. The CDR3 protein is CASSQERGASYNEQLF. In nucleotides, the CDR3 is TGTGCCAGCAGCCAAGAGCGGGGGGCTTCCTACAATGAGCAGCTCTTC.

This clonotype was counted many times. The rearrangement joins TRBV4-2 to TRBJ1-5; no clear D. Germline V gene sequence: CDR1 LGHNA, CDR2 YNFKEQ. With 0 bases removed from V and 5 bases from J, the gap between germline ends came to 5 bases. CDR3 size: 13 residues. DNA of the CDR3: TGTGCCAGCAGCCAAGAGACGGATCAGCCCCAGCATTTT. It encodes CASSQETDQPQHF.